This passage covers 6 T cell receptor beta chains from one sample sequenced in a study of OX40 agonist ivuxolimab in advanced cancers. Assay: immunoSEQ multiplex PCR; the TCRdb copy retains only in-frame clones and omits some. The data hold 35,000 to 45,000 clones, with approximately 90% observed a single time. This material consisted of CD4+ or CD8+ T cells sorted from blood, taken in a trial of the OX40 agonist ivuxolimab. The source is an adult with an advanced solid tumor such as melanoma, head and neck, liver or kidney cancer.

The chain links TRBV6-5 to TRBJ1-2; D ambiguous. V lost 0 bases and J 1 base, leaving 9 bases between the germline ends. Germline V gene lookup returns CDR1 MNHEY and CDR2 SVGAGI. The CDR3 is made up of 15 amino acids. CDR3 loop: CASSYSGPGNYGYTF. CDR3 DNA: TGTGCCAGCAGTTACTCTGGGCCGGGTAACTATGGCTACACCTTC.

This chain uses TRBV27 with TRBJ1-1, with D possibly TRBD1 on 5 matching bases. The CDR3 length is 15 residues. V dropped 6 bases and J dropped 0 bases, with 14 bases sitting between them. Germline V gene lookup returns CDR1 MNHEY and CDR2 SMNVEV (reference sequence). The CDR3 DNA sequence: TGTGCCAGCAGCCAAGGACGGACATTGAACACTGAAGCTTTCTTT. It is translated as CASSQGRTLNTEAFF.

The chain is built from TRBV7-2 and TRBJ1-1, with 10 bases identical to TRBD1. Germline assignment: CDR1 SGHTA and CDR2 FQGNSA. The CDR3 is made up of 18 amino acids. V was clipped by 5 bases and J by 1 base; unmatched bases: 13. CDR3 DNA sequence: TGTGCCAGCAGCAGACGAGACAGGGGGCTCGGGGGGAACACTGAAGCTTTCTTT. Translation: CASSRRDRGLGGNTEAFF. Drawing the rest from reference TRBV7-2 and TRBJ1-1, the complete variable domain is GAGVSQSPSNKVTEKGKDVELRCDPISGHTALYWYRQSLGQGLEFLIYFQGNSAPDKSGLPSDRFSAERTGGSVSTLTIQRTQQEDSAVYLCASSRRDRGLGGNTEAFFGQGTRLTVV.

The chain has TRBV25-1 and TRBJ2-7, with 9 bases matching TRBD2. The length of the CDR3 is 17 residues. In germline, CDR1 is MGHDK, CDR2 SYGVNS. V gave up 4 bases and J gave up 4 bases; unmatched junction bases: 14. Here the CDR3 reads CASSAPAGGPDRYEQYF. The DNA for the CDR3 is TGTGCCAGCAGTGCCCCGGCGGGAGGGCCGGATCGGTACGAGCAGTACTTC.

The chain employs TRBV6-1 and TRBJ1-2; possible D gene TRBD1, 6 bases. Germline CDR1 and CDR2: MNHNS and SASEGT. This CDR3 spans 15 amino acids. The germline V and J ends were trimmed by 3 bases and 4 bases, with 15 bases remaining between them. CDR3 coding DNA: TGTGCCAGCAGTGATTGGACAGCTAGGACCTATGGCTACACCTTC. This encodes CASSDWTARTYGYTF.

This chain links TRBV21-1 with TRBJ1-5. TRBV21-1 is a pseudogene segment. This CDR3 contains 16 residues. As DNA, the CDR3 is TGTGCCAGCATGAAGGGAGCGCCATATAGCAATCAGCCCCAGCATTTT. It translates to CASMKGAPYSNQPQHF.